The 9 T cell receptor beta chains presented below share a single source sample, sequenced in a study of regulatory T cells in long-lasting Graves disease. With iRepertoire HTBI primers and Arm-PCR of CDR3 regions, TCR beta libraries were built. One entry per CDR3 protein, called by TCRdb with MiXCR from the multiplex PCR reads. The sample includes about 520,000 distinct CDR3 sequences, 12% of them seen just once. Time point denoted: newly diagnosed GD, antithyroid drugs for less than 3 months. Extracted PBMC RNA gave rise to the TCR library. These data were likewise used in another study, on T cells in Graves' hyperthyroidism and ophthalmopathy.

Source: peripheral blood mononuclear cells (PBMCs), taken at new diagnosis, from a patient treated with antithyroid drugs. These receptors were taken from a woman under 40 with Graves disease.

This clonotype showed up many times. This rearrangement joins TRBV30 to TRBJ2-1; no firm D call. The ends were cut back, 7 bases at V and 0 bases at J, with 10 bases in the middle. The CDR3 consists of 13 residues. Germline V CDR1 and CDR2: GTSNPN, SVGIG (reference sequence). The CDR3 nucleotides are TGTGCCTTTGACCGGAGCTCCTACAATGAGCAGTTCTTC. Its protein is CAFDRSSYNEQFF.

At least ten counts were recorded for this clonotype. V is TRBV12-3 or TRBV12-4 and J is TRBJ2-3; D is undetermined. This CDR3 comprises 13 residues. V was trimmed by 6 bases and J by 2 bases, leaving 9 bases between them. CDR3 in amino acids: CASSRANTDTQYF. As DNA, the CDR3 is TGTGCCAGCAGCCGGGCGAACACAGATACGCAGTATTTT.

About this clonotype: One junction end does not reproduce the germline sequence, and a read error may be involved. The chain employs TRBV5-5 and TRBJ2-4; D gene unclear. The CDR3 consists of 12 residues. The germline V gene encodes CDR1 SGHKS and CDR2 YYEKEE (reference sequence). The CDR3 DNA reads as TGTGCCAGCAGCTTGCTTGAAAACATTCAATACTTC. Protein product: CASSLLENIQYF.

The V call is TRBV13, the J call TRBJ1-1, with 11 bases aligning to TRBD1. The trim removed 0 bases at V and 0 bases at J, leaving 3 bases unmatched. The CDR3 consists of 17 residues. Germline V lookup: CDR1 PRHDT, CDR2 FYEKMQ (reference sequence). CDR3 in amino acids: CASSLGWTGGMNTEAFF. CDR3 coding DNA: TGTGCCAGCAGCTTAGGATGGACAGGGGGCATGAACACTGAAGCTTTCTTT.

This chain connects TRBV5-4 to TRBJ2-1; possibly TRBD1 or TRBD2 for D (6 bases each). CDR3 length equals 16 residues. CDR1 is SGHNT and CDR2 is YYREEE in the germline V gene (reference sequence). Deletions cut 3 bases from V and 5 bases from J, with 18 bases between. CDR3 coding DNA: TGTGCCAGCAGCTCGTGGGGGGCAGGAGCGAACAATGAGCAGTTCTTC. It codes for CASSSWGAGANNEQFF.

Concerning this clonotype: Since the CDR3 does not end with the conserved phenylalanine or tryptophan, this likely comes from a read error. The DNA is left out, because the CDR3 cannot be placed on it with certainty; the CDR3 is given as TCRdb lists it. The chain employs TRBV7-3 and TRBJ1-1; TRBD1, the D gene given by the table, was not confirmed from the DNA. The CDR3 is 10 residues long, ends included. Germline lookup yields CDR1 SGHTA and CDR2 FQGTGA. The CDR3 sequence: CARPTLGTTI.

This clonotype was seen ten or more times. The CDR3 nucleotides are TGTGCCAGCAGTTTGCCCGGGACAGGAGCCTACGAGCAGTACTTC. This gives the protein CASSLPGTGAYEQYF. V and J are TRBV28 and TRBJ2-7; 8 bases are shared with TRBD1. The CDR3 totals 15 residues. With V trimmed by 3 bases and J by 2 bases, 6 bases remained unmatched. Looked up from germline, CDR1 is MDHEN and CDR2 is SYDVKM.

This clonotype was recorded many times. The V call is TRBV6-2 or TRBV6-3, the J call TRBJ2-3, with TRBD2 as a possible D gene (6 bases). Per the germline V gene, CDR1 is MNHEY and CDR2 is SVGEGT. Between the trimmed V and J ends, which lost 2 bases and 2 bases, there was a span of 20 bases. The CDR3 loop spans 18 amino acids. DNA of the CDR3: TGTGCCAGCAGTTACCGAGCGGGTTCCTCGTCGGACACAGATACGCAGTATTTT. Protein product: CASSYRAGSSSDTDTQYF.

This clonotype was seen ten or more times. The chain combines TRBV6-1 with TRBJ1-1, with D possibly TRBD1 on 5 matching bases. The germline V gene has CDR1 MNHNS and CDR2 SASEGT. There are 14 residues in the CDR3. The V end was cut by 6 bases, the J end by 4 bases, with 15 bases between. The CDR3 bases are TGTGCCAGCAGGGTGGGAGGTAGGGGCACTGAAGCTTTCTTT. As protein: CASRVGGRGTEAFF.